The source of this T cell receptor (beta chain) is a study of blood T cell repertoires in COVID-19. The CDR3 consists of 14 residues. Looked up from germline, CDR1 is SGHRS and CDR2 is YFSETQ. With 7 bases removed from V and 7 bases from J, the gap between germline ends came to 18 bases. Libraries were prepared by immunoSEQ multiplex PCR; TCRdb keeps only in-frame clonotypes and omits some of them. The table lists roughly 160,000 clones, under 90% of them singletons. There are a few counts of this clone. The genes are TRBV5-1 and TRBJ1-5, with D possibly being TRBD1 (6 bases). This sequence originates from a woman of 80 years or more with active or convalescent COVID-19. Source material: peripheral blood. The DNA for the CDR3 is TGCGCCAGCGCGGCTTTACAGGGCGACCAGCCCCAGCATTTT. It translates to CASAALQGDQPQHF.